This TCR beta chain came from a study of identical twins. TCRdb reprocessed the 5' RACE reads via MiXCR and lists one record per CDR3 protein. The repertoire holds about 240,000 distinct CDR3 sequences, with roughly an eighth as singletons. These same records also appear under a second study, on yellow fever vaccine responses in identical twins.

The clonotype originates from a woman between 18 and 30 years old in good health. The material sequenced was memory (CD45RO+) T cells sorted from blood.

DNA of the CDR3: TGTGCCAGCATGGCAGGGGGAAATCAGCCCCAGCATTTT. This gives the protein CASMAGGNQPQHF. The chain uses TRBV6-6 and TRBJ1-5, with 7 nucleotides matching TRBD1. The germline CDR1 and CDR2 sequences are MNHNY and SVGAGI (reference sequence). The ends lost 7 bases at V and 4 bases at J; junction bases unmatched: 4. The CDR3 length is 13 residues.